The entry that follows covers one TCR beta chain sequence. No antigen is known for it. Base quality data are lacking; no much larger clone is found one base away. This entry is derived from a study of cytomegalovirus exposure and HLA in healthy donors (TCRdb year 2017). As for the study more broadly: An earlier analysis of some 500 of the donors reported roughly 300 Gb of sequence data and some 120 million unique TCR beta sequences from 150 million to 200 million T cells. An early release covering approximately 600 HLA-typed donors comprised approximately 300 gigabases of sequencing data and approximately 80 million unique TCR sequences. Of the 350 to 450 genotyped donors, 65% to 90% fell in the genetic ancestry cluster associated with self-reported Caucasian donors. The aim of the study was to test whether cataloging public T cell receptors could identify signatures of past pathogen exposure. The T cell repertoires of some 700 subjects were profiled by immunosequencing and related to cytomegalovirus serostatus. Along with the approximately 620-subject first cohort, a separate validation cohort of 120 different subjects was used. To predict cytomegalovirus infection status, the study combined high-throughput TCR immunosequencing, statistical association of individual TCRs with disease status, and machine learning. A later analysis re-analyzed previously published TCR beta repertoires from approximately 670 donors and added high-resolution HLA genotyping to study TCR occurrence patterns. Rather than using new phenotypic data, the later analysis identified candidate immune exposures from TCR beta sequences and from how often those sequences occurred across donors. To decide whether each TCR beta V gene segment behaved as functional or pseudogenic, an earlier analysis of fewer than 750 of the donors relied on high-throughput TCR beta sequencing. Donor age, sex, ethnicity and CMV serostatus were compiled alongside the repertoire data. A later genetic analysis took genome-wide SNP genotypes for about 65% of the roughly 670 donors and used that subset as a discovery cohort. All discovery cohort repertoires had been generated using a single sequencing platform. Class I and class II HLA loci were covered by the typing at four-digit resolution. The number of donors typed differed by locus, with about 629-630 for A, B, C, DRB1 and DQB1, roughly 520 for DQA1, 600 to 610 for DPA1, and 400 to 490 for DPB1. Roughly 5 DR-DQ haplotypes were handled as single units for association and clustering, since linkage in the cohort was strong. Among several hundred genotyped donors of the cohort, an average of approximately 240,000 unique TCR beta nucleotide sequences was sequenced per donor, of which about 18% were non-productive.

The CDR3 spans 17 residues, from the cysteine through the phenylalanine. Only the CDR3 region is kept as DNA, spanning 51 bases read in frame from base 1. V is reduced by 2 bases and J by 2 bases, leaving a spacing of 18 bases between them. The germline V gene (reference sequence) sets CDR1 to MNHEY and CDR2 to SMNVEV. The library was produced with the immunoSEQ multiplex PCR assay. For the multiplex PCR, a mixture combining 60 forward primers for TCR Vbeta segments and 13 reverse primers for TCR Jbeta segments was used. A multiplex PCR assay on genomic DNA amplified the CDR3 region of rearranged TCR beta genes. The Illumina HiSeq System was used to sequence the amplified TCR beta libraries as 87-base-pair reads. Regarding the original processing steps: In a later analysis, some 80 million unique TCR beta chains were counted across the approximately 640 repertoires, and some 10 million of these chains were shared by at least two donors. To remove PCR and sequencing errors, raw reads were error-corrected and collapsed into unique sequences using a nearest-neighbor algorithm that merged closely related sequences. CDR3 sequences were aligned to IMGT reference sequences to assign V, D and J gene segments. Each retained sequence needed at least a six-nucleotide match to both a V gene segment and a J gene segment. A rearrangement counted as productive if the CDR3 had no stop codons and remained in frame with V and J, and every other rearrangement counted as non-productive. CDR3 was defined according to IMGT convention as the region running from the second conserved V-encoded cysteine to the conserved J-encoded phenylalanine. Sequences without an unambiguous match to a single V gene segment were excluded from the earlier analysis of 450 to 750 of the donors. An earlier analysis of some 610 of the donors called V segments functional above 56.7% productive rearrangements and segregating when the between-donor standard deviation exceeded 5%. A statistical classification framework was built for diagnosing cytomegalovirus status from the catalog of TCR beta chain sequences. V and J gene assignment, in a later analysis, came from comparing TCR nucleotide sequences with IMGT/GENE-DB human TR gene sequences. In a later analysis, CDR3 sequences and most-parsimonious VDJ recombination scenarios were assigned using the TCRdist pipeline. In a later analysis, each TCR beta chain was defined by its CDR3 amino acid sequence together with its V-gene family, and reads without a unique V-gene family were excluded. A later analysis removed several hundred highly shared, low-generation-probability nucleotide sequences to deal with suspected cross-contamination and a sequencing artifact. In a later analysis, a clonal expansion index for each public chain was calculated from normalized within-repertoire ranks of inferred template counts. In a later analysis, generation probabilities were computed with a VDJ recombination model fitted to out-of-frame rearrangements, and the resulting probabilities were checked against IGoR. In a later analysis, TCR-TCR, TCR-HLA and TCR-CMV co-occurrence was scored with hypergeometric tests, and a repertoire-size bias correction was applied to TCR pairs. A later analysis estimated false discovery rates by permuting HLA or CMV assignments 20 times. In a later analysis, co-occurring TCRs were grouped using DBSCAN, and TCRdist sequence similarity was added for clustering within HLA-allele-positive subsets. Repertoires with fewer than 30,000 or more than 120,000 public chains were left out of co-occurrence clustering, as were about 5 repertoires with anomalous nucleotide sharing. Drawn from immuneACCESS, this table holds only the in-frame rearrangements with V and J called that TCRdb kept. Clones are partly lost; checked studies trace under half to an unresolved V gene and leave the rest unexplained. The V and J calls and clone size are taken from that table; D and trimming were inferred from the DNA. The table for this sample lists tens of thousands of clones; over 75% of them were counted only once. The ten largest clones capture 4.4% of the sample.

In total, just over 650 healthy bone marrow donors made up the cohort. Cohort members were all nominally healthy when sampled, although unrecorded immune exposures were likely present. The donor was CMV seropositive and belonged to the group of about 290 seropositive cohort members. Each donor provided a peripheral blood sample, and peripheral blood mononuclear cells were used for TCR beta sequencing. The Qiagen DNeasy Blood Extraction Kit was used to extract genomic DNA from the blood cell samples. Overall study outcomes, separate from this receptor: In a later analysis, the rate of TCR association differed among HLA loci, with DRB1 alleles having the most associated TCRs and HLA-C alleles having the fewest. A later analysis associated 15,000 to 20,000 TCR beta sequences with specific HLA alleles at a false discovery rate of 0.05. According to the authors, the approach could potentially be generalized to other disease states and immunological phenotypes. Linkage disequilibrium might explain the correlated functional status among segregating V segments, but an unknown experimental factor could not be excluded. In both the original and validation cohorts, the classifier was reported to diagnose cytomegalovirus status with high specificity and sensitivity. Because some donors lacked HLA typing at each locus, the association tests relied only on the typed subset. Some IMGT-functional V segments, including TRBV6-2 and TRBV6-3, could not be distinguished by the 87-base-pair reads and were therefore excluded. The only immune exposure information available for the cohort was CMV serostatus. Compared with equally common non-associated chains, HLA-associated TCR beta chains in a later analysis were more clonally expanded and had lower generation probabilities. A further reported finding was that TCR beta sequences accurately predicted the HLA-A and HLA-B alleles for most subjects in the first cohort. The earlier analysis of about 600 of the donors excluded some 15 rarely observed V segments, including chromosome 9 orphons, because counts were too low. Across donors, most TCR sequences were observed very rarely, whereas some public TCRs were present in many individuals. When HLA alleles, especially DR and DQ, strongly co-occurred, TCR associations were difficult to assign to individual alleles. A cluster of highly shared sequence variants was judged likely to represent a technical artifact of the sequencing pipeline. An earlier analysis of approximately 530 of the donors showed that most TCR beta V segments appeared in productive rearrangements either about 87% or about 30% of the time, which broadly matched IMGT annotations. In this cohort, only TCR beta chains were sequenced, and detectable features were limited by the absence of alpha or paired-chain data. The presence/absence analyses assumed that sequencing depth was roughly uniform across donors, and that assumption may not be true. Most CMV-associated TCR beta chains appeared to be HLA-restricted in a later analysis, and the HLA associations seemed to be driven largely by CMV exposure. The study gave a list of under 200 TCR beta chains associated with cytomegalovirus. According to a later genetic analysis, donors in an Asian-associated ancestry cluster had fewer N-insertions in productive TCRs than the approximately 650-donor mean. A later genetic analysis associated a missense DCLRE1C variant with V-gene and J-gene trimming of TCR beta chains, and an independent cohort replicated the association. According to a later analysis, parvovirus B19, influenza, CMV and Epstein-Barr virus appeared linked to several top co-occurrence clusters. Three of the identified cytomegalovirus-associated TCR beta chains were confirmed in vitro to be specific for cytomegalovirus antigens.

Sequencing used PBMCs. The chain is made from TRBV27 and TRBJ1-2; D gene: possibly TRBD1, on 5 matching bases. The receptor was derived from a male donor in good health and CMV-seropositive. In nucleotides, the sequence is TGTGCCAGCAGTTTAGAGGGGCGGGACGGAAGCAACTATGGCTACACCTTC. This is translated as CASSLEGRDGSNYGYTF.